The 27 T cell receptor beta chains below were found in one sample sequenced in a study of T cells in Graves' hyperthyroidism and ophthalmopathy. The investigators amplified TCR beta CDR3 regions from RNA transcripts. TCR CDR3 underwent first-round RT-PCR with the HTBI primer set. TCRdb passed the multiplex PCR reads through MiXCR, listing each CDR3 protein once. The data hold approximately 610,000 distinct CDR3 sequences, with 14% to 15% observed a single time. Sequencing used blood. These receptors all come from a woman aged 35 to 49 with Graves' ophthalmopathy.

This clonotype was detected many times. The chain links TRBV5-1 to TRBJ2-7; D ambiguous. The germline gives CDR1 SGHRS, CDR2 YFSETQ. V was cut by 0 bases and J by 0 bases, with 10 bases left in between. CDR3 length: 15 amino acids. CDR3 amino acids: CASSLEGTFSYEQYF. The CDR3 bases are TGCGCCAGCAGCTTGGAGGGCACTTTCTCCTACGAGCAGTACTTC.

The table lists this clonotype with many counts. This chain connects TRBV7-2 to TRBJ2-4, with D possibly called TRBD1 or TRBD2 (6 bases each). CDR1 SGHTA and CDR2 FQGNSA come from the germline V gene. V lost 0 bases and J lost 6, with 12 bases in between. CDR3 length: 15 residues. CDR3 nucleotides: TGTGCCAGCAGCTTAGCGGGGGGCGCGAGAAACATTCAGTACTTC. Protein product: CASSLAGGARNIQYF.

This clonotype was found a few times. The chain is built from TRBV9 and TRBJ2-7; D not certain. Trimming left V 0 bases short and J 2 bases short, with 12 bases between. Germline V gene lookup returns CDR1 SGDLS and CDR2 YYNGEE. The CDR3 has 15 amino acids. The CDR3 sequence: CASSVEGSPTYEQYF. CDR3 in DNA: TGTGCCAGCAGCGTAGAAGGATCCCCGACCTACGAGCAGTACTTC.

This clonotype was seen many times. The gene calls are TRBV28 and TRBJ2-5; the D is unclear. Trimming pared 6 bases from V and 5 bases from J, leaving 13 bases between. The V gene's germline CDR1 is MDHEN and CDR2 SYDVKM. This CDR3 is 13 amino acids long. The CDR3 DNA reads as TGTGCCAGCAGCCCACGAGATCGGGAGACCCAGTACTTC. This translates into CASSPRDRETQYF.

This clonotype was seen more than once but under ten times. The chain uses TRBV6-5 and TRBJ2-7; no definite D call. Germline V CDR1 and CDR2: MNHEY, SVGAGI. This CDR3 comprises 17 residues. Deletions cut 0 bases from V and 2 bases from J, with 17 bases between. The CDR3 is CASSYSKSAGSAYEQYF. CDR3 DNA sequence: TGTGCCAGCAGTTACTCGAAAAGTGCCGGGTCTGCCTACGAGCAGTACTTC.

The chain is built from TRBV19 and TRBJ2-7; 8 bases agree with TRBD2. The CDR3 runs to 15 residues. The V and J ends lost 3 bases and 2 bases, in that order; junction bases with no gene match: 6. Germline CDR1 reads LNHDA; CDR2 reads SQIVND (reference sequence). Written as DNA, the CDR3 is TGTGCCAGTAGTATTCGGGGGGGGGTTGCCTACGAGCAGTACTTC. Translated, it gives CASSIRGGVAYEQYF.

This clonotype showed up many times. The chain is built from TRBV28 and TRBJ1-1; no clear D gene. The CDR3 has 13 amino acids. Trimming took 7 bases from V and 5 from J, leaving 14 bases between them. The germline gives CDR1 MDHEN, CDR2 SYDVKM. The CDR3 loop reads CASTGVVRTEAFF. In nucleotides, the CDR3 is TGTGCCAGCACGGGAGTCGTGAGGACTGAAGCTTTCTTT.

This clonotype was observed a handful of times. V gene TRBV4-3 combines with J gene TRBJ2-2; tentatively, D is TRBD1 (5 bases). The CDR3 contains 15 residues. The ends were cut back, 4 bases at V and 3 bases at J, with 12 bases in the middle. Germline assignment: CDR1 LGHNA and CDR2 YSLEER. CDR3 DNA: TGCGCCAGCAGCCCCGTCGACAGATACACCGGGGAGCTGTTTTTT. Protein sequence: CASSPVDRYTGELFF.

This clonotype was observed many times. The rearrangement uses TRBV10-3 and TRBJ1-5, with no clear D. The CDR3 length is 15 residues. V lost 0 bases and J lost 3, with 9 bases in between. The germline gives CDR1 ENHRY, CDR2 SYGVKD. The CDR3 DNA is TGTGCCATCAGTGAGTCTCTTGGCTACAATCAGCCCCAGCATTTT. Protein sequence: CAISESLGYNQPQHF.

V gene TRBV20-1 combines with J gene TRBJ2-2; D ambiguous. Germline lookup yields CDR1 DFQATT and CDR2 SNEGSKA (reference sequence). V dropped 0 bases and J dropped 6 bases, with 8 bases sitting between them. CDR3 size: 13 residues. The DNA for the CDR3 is TGCAGTGCTAGAGAAACTCGGGCCGGGGAGCTGTTTTTT. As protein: CSARETRAGELFF.

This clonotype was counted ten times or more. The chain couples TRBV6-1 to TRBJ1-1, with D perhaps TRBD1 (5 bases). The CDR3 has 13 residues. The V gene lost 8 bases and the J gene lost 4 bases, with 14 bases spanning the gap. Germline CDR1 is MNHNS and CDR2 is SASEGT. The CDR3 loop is CASSSPGATEAFF. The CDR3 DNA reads TGTGCCAGCTCCTCCCCCGGGGCCACTGAAGCTTTCTTT.

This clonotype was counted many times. The CDR3 DNA sequence: TGTGCCAGCAGCTTAGGAGACTATGGGGCAACCATCGGGATGAACACTGAAGCTTTCTTT. This sequence encodes CASSLGDYGATIGMNTEAFF. The V and J genes are TRBV7-2 and TRBJ1-1; D might be TRBD1 (5 bases). Germline CDR1 SGHTA, CDR2 FQGNSA. The germline V and J ends were trimmed by 1 base and 0 bases, with 24 bases remaining between them. The CDR3 is made up of 20 amino acids.

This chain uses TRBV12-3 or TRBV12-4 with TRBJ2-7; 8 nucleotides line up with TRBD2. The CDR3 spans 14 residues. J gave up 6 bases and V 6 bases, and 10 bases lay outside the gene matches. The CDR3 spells CASSRLGLAFEQYF. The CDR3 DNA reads TGTGCCAGCAGCAGGCTTGGACTAGCTTTCGAGCAGTACTTC.

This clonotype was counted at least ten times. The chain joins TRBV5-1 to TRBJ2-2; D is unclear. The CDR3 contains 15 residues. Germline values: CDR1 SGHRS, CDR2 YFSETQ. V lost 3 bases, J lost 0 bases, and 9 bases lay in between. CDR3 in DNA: TGCGCCAGCAGCTCCTACGGGTCGAACACCGGGGAGCTGTTTTTT. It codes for CASSSYGSNTGELFF.

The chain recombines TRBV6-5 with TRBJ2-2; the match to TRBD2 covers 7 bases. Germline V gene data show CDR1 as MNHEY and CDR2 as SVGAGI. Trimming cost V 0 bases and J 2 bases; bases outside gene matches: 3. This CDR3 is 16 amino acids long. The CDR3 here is CASSYSGGSNTGELFF. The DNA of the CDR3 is TGTGCCAGCAGTTACTCGGGCGGGAGTAACACCGGGGAGCTGTTTTTT.

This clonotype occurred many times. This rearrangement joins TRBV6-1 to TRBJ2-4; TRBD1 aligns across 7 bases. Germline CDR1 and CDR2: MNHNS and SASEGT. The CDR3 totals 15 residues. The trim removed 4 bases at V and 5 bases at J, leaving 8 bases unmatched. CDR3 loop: CASSGETGQQNIQYF. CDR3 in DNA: TGTGCCAGCAGTGGGGAGACAGGGCAACAAAACATTCAGTACTTC.

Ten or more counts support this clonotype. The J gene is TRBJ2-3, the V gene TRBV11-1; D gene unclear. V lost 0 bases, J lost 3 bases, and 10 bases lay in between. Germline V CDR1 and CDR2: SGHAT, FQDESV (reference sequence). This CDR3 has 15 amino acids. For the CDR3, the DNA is TGTGCCAGCAGCTTAGCGGCGGCAAGAACAGATACGCAGTATTTT. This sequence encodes CASSLAAARTDTQYF.

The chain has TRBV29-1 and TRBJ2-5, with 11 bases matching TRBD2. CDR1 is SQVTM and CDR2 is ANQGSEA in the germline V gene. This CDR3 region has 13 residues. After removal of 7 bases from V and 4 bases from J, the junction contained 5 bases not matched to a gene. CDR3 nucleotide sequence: TGCAGCGGATCCGGACTAGCGGGAGAGACCCAGTACTTC. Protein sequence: CSGSGLAGETQYF. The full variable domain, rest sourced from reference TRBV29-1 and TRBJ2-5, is SAVISQKPSRDICQRGTSLTIQCQVDSQVTMMFWYRQQPGQSLTLIATANQGSEATYESGFVIDKFPISRPNLTFSTLTVSNMSPEDSSIYLCSGSGLAGETQYFGPGTRLLVL.

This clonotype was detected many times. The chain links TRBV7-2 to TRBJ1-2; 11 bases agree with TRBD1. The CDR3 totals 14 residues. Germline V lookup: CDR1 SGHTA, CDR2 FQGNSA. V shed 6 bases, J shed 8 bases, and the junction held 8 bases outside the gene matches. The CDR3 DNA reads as TGTGCCAGCAGACCCGGGACAGGGGGAAGGGGCTACACCTTC. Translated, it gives CASRPGTGGRGYTF.

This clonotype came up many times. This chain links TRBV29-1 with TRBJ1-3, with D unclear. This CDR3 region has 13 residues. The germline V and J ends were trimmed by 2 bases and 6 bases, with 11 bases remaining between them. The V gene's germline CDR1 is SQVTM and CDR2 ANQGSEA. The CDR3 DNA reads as TGCAGCGTTGAATCAGGCAAAGAAAACACCATATATTTT. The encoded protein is CSVESGKENTIYF.

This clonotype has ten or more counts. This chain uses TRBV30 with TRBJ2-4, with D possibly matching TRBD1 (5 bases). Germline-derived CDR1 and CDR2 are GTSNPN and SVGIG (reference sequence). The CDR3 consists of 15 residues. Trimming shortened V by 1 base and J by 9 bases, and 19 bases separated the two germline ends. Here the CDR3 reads CAWSENRRPQAIQYF. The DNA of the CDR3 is TGTGCCTGGAGTGAAAACAGGCGTCCGCAAGCCATTCAGTACTTC.

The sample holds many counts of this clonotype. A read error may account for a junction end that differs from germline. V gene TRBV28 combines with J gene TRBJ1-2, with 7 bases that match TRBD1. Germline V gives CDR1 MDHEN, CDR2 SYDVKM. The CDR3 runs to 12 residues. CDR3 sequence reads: CASSVGDDRDSF. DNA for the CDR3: TGTGCCAGCAGTGTCGGGGATGACAGGGATTCCTTC.

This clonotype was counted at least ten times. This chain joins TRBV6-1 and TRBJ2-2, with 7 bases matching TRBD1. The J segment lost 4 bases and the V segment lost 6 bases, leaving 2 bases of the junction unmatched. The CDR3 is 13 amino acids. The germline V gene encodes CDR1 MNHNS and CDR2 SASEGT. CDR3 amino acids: CASRTGLTGELFF. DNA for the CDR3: TGTGCCAGCAGGACAGGGCTCACCGGGGAGCTGTTTTTT.

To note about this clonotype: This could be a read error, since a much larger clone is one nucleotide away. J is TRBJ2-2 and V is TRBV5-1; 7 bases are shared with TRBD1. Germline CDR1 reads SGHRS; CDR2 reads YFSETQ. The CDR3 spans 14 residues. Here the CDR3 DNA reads TGCGCCAGCCAAGGACAGGCTAACACCGGGGAGCCGTTTTTT. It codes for CASQGQANTGEPFF.

CDR3 DNA: TGTGCCAGCAGGGGGACAGGGGGAAAAAATCAGCCCCAGCATTTT. It codes for CASRGTGGKNQPQHF. J is TRBJ1-5 and V is TRBV6-1, with 11 bases fitting TRBD1. The CDR3 has 15 amino acids. Germline CDR1 and CDR2: MNHNS and SASEGT. The junction had 5 bases not matched to a gene; V was cut back by 6 bases and J by 4 bases.

CDR3 bases: TGTGCCAGCAGCTTAGACAGGACTACCGGGGAGCTGTTTTTT. Amino acid sequence: CASSLDRTTGELFF. This chain uses TRBV7-2 with TRBJ2-2, with D perhaps assigned TRBD1 or TRBD2 (5 bases each). This CDR3 contains 14 residues. With 1 base removed from V and 5 bases from J, the gap between germline ends came to 8 bases. Germline V gives CDR1 SGHTA, CDR2 FQGNSA.

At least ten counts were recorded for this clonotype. DNA for the CDR3: TGCAGTGCGGTGCCTGTAGTTGGGCTTAAAGAGACCCAGTACTTC. Its protein is CSAVPVVGLKETQYF. The rearrangement joins TRBV20-1 to TRBJ2-5; D unresolved. CDR3 length equals 15 residues. The ends were cut back, 6 bases at V and 3 bases at J, with 20 bases in the middle. Germline V CDR1 and CDR2: DFQATT, SNEGSKA (reference sequence).